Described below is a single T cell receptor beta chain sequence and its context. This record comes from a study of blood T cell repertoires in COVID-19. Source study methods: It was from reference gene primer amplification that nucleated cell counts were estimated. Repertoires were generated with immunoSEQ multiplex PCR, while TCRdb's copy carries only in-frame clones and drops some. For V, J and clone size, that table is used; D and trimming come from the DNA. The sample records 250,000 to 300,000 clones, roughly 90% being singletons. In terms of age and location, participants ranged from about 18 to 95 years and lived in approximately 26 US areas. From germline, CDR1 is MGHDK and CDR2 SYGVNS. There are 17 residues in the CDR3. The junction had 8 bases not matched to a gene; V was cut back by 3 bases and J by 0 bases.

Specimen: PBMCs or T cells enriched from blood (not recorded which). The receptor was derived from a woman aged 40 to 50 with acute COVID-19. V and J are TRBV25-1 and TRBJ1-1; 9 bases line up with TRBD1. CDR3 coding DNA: TGTGCCAGCAGTGACCGGGACAGGGAGACCCTGAACACTGAAGCTTTCTTT. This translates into CASSDRDRETLNTEAFF.